These 3 T cell receptor beta chains were all obtained from the same sample, sequenced in a study of CD8+CD57+ T cells in acquired aplastic anemia. Patients selected for sequencing had displayed CD8+CD57+ cell expansion by flow cytometry. Genomic DNA, the template, was used for profiling of the TCR beta VDJ and CDR3. TCRdb re-derived calls from the reads in MiXCR, one entry per CDR3 protein. Seen here are 200,000 to 300,000 distinct CDR3 sequences, about 80% observed once, and the top ten hold approximately 42%. The sequenced sample was sorted CD4+, CD8+, or CD8+CD57+ T cells (not recorded which) from PBMCs. These receptor sequences come from a human donor with aplastic anemia.

V usage is TRBV7-8 and J usage is TRBJ2-3; the match to TRBD2 covers 7 bases. The ends lost 5 bases at V and 14 bases at J; junction bases unmatched: 19. This CDR3 is 15 amino acids long. The germline CDR1 and CDR2 sequences are SGHVS and FQNEAQ. The CDR3 loop is CASSVGLADTESLYF. Here the CDR3 DNA reads TGTGCCAGCAGCGTAGGGCTAGCGGACACAGAGTCGTTGTATTTT.

This chain joins TRBV7-2 and TRBJ1-2, with D maybe TRBD1 (6 bases). Germline V CDR1 and CDR2: SGHTA, FQGNSA. The V gene lost 3 bases and the J gene lost 7 bases, with 21 bases spanning the gap. This CDR3 has 16 amino acids. In DNA form, the CDR3 reads TGTGCCAGCAGCTTGGGGGGGGGCGGGCGCGTACTTGGCTACACCTTC. Translating gives CASSLGGGGRVLGYTF. The full variable domain, rest sourced from reference TRBV7-2 and TRBJ1-2, is GAGVSQSPSNKVTEKGKDVELRCDPISGHTALYWYRQSLGQGLEFLIYFQGNSAPDKSGLPSDRFSAERTGGSVSTLTIQRTQQEDSAVYLCASSLGGGGRVLGYTFGSGTRLTVV.

The chain uses TRBV19 and TRBJ2-7, with D possibly TRBD2 on 5 matching bases. Trimming removed 4 bases from V and 12 bases from J, with 28 bases in between. CDR1 is LNHDA and CDR2 is SQIVND in the germline V gene (reference sequence). CDR3 length: 16 residues. For the CDR3, the DNA is TGTGCCAGTAGTACAGCTAGCCGAGCCTACCATGAGCAGTTGTACGTC. This encodes CASSTASRAYHEQLYV.